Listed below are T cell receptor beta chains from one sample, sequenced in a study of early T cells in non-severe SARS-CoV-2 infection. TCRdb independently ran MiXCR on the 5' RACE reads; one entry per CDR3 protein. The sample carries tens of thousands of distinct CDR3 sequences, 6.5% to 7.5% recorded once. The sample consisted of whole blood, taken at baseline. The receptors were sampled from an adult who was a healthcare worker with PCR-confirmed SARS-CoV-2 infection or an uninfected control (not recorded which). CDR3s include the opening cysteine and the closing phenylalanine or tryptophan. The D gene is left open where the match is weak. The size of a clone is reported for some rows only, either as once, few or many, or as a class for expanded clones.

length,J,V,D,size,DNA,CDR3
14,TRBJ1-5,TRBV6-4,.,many,TGTGCCAGCAGTTCCCAGGGAGGCAATCAGCCCCAGCATTTT,CASSSQGGNQPQHF
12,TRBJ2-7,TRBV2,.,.,TGTGCCAGCAGTGAACATGGCAGTAGAACCCTCTTC,CASSEHGSRTLF
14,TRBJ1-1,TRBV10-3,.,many,TGTGCCATCTTAGAGTCAGGGGCTCGCACTGAAGCTTTCTTT,CAILESGARTEAFF
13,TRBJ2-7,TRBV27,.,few,TGTGCCAGCAAGGTTGGTCCCCCCTACGAGCAGTACTTC,CASKVGPPYEQYF
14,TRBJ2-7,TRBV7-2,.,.,TGTGCCAGCAGCTTAGGTCATCCTCCCTACGAGCAGTACTTC,CASSLGHPPYEQYF
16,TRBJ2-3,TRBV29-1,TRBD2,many,TGCAGCGTTGAAATCCTAGCGGGCCCGGGTGAAGATACGCAGTATTTT,CSVEILAGPGEDTQYF
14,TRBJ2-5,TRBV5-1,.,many,TGCGCCAGCAGCTTCTACAGGACCCAAGAGACCCAGTACTTC,CASSFYRTQETQYF
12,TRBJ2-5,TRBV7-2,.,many,TGTGCCAGCAGCTTATCTCGCGAGACCCAGTACTTC,CASSLSRETQYF
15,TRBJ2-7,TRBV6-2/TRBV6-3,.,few,TGTGCCAGCAGTTACTTTCCCGGTAAAGCCCCCGAGCAGTACTTC,CASSYFPGKAPEQYF
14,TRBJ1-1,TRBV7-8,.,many,TGTGCCAGCAGCTTAGTAGTCATGAACACTGAAGCTTTCTTT,CASSLVVMNTEAFF
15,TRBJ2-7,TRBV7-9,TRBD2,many,TGTGCCAGCAGCACCCAGACTAGCTCCCGCTACGAGCAGTACTTC,CASSTQTSSRYEQYF
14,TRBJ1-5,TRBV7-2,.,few,TGTGCCAGCAGCTTATGGGGTAGCAATCAGCCCCAGCATTTT,CASSLWGSNQPQHF
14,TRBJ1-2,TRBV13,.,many,TGTGCCAGCAGCTTAGGCCAGGTCGACTATGGCTACACCTTC,CASSLGQVDYGYTF
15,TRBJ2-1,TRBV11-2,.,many,TGTGCCAGCAGCTTAGTGGGGGGGCCGGTCAATGAGCAGTTCTTC,CASSLVGGPVNEQFF
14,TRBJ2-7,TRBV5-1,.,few,TGCGCCAGCAGGGAGGCAGTCACCGTACGAGAGCAGTACTTC,CASREAVTVREQYF
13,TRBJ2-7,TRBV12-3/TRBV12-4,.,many,TGTGCCAGCAGTTTAGACAGCTCCTACGAGCAGTACTTC,CASSLDSSYEQYF
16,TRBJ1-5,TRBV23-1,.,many,TGCGCCAGCAGTCAATCCTATCCCTATAGCAATCAGCCCCAGCATTTT,CASSQSYPYSNQPQHF
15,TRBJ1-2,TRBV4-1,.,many,TGCGCCAGCAGCCAAGATGACGGGATCCCGTATGGCTACACCTTC,CASSQDDGIPYGYTF
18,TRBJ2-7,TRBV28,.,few,TGTGCCAGCAGTTTAATGGAGATGGGAGACAGTTGGAGGAACGAGCAGTACTTC,CASSLMEMGDSWRNEQYF
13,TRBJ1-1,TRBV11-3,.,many,TGTGCCAGCAGCGGTGGTGGGAACACTGAAGCTTTCTTT,CASSGGGNTEAFF
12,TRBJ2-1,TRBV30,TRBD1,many,TGTGCCTGGAGTGTTGGACAGGATGAGCAGTTCTTC,CAWSVGQDEQFF
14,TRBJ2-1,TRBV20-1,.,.,TGCAGTGCTAGGGGGCGGAGCTCCTACAATGAGCAGTTCTTC,CSARGRSSYNEQFF
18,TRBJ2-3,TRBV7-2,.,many,TGTGCCAGCAGCTTCCGGCGGGGGCCTACCGGGGGCCCAGATACGCAGTATTTT,CASSFRRGPTGGPDTQYF
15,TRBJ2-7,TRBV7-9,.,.,TGTGCCAGCAGCCCGCCCGGGACCCCTGGGGACGAGCAGTACTTC,CASSPPGTPGDEQYF
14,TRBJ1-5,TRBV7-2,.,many,TGTGCCAGCAGCTTAAGGGGTCTTGGGCAGCCCCAGCATTTT,CASSLRGLGQPQHF
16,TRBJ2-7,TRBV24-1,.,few,TGTGCCACCAGTGATTTTGGGGCAGGGGATTGGCACGAGCAGTACTTC,CATSDFGAGDWHEQYF
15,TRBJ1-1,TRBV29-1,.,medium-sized,TGCAGCGTTGAAGGATTGGTGGGGATGAACACTGAAGCTTTCTTT,CSVEGLVGMNTEAFF
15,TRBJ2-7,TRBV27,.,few,TGTGCCAGCAGTTTATCGAGGACGGGACCTTACGAGCAGTACTTC,CASSLSRTGPYEQYF
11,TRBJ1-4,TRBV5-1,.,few,TGCGCCAGCAGCTTGGAGGGCCGCATGGTTTTT,CASSLEGRMVF
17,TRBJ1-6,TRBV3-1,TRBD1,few,TGTGCCAGCAGCCCCACAGGGGGCTCATCCTATAATTCACCCCTCCACTTT,CASSPTGGSSYNSPLHF
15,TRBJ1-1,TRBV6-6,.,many,TGTGCCAGCAGAGTCCAGGGAGGTGGGTACACTGAAGCTTTCTTT,CASRVQGGGYTEAFF
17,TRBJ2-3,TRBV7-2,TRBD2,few,TGTGCCAGCAGCTACGCATGGCGGGGGGGCCAAATGAGCGCGCAGTATTTT,CASSYAWRGGQMSAQYF
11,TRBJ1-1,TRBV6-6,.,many,TGTGCCAGCAGTTCCGACTACGGGGCTTTCTTT,CASSSDYGAFF
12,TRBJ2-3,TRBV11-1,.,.,TGTGCCAGCAGGCTAGCTGGTCATACGCAGTATTTT,CASRLAGHTQYF
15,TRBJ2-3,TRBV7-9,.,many,TGTGCCAGCAGCCCACCCCGGGAGCCCACAGATACGCAGTATTTT,CASSPPREPTDTQYF
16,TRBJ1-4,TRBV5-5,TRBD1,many,TGTGCCAGCAGCTTTCTAACCGGGACAGCCAATGAAAAACTGTTTTTT,CASSFLTGTANEKLFF
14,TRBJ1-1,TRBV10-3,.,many,TGTGCCATCAGTGAGCAAGGTTGGAACACTGAAGCTTTCTTT,CAISEQGWNTEAFF
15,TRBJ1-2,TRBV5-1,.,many,TGCGCCAGCAGCTTGAGCTTTGCGTCGGGTACCGGCTACACCTTC,CASSLSFASGTGYTF
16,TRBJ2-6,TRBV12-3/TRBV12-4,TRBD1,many,TGTGCCAGCAGTTTCGGGGACAGCTCTGGGGCCAACGTCCTGACTTTC,CASSFGDSSGANVLTF
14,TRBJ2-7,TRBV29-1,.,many,TGCAGCGTTGTGATGCAGGGCTACTCCTACGAGCAGTACTTC,CSVVMQGYSYEQYF
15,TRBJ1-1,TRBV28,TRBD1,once,TGTGCCAGCAGTGGGGGACAGGGGAGAGGCACTGAAGCTTTCTTT,CASSGGQGRGTEAFF
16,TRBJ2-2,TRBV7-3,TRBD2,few,TGTGCCAGCAGCCGTAGCGGGGGGGCGACCACCGGGGAGCTGTTTTTT,CASSRSGGATTGELFF
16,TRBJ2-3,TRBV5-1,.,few,TGCGCCAGCAGACCTCCCGCTCGGGACCGCCCAGATACGCAGTATTTT,CASRPPARDRPDTQYF
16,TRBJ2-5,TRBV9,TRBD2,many,TGTGCCAGCAGCTCCCAGACTAGCGGGGGGCAAGAGACCCAGTACTTC,CASSSQTSGGQETQYF
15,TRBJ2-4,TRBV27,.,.,TGTGCCAGCAGTTTAAGAGGGGCCATAAAAAACATTCAGTACTTC,CASSLRGAIKNIQYF
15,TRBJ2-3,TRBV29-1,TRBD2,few,TGCAGCGTTCGTAGTAGCGGGGGAAGCACAGATACGCAGTATTTT,CSVRSSGGSTDTQYF
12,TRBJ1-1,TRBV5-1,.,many,TGCGCCAGCAGCTTGGACCTTACTGAAGCTTTCTTT,CASSLDLTEAFF
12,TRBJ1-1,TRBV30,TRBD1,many,TGTGCCTGGCAGGGGGCGGCCACTGAAGCTTTCTTT,CAWQGAATEAFF
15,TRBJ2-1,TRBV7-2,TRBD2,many,TGTGCCAGCAGCTTAAGTACTAGCGGGTGGAATGAGCAGTTCTTC,CASSLSTSGWNEQFF
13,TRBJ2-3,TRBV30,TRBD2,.,TGTGCCTCCAGGACTAGCGGAACAGATACGCAGTATTTT,CASRTSGTDTQYF
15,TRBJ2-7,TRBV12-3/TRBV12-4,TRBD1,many,TGTGCCAGCAGTTTCATTAGGGACAGGGGCTACGAGCAGTACTTC,CASSFIRDRGYEQYF
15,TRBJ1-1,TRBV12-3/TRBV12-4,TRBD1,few,TGTGCCAGCAGTTTTCAGGGGGGTCTTAACACTGAAGCTTTCTTT,CASSFQGGLNTEAFF